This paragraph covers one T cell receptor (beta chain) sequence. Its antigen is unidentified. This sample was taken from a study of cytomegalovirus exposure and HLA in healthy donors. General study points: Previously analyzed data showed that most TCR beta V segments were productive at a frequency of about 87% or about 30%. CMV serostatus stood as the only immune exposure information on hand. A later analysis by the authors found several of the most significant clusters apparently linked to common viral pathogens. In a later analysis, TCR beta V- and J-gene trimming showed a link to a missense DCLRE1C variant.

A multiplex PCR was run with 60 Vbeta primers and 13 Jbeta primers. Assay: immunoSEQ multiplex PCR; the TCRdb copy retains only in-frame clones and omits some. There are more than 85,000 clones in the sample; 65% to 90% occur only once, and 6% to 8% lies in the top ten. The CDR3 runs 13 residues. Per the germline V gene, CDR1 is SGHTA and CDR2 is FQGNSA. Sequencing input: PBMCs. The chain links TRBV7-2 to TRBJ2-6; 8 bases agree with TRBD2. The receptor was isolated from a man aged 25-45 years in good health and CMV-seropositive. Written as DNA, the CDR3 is TGTGCTCGGGGGGGGACCGGGGCCAACGTCCTGACTTTC. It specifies CARGGTGANVLTF.